This TCR beta chain derives from a study of shared clonotypes between healthy human individuals. General study findings and limits: Represented diversity, genetic and exposure-history alike, was limited by few donors. Naive subsets typically showed greater estimated richness than memory subsets.

Every contributor of samples was a Caucasian grown-up residing in Nashville, Tennessee. The CD4+ fraction was divided into a CD45RA+ naive subset and a CD45RA-negative memory subset. Regarding this clone: Its antigen is still unknown.

Clones were read by immunoSEQ multiplex PCR, and TCRdb kept only the in-frame ones, dropping some. The data contain approximately 940,000 clones, over 75% of them seen just once; the ten biggest clones take up about 1.5%. The V gene lost 0 bases and the J gene lost 4 bases, with 10 bases spanning the gap. In germline, CDR1 is MNHNY, CDR2 SVGAGI (reference sequence). The CDR3 covers 14 residues. What was sequenced was memory CD4+ T cells sorted from blood. Subset here: CD45RA-negative fraction. The TCR sequence derives from a young man in good health. The chain recombines TRBV6-6 with TRBJ2-7; tentative D call: TRBD1 (5 bases). CDR3: CASSYSQGPYEQYF. CDR3 nucleotides: TGTGCCAGCAGTTACTCGCAGGGTCCGTACGAGCAGTACTTC.